These 5 T cell receptor beta chains were sequenced from one sample in a study of CD8 T cells in ankylosing spondylitis. TCRdb used MiXCR to reprocess the 5' RACE reads, holding one entry per CDR3 protein. Among around 300,000 distinct CDR3 sequences listed, less than 25% were seen once. Source material: blood, either unsorted or a sorted T cell fraction (not recorded which). The receptors were sampled from a female donor with ankylosing spondylitis or in good health (not recorded which).

This clonotype has more than one count but fewer than ten. The chain joins TRBV7-2 to TRBJ2-1, with TRBD2 as a possible D gene (5 bases). Germline V gives CDR1 SGHTA, CDR2 FQGNSA. V was cut by 1 base and J by 0 bases, with 10 bases left in between. The CDR3 contains 16 residues. The CDR3 loop is CASSLGFGDSYNEQFF. The CDR3, as DNA: TGTGCCAGCAGCTTAGGGTTCGGGGACTCCTACAATGAGCAGTTCTTC. The full variable domain, in which reference TRBV7-2 and TRBJ2-1 provide the parts outside the CDR3, is GAGVSQSPSNKVTEKGKDVELRCDPISGHTALYWYRQSLGQGLEFLIYFQGNSAPDKSGLPSDRFSAERTGGSVSTLTIQRTQQEDSAVYLCASSLGFGDSYNEQFFGPGTRLTVL.

This chain links TRBV20-1 with TRBJ2-7, with 9 bases matching TRBD1. The CDR3 is 15 residues long. J lost 3 bases, V lost 1 base, and 7 bases had no gene match. From germline, CDR1 is DFQATT and CDR2 SNEGSKA (reference sequence). The CDR3 region has the DNA TGCAGTGCTAGAGCGCCGGGACAGGGACACTACGAGCAGTACTTC. This encodes CSARAPGQGHYEQYF.

V usage is TRBV5-1 and J usage is TRBJ2-5, with D hard to call. Germline V gene lookup returns CDR1 SGHRS and CDR2 YFSETQ. This CDR3 has 15 residues. Deletions cut 0 bases from V and 4 bases from J, with 13 bases between. In DNA, the CDR3 is TGCGCCAGCAGCTTGGCCAACGGTCCCGGAGAGACCCAGTACTTC. Translation: CASSLANGPGETQYF.

Only a few counts were recorded for this clonotype. This rearrangement joins TRBV6-5 to TRBJ1-1, with D unresolved. Trimming left V 2 bases short and J 4 bases short, with 11 bases between. CDR3 length: 14 amino acids. Germline-derived CDR1 and CDR2 are MNHEY and SVGAGI. CDR3 coding DNA: TGTGCCAGCAGTTACGAGGGAAGCTCCACTGAAGCTTTCTTT. Translation: CASSYEGSSTEAFF.

The chain links TRBV12-3 or TRBV12-4 to TRBJ2-1; D unresolved. The germline V and J ends were trimmed by 5 bases and 5 bases, with 13 bases remaining between them. The length of the CDR3 is 14 residues. DNA of the CDR3: TGTGCCAGCAGTATTCCGACTCTTAACAATGAGCAGTTCTTC. As protein: CASSIPTLNNEQFF.